This entry lists 20 T cell receptor beta chains sequenced from one sample in a study of graft-versus-host responses after intestinal transplantation. Antigen specificity for these receptors is unknown. The protocol was immunoSEQ multiplex PCR, while the TCRdb copy is restricted to in-frame clones and leaves out a portion. The repertoire holds about 73,000 clones, with around 90% as singletons. Here the sequenced sample was unstimulated CD8+ T cells sorted from spleen or lymph node cells, taken before transplant. These receptors were obtained from a human donor who was the organ donor for an intestinal transplant.

V usage is TRBV27 and J usage is TRBJ2-3; TRBD2 aligns across 12 bases. Looked up from germline, CDR1 is MNHEY and CDR2 is SMNVEV (reference sequence). The V segment lost 3 bases and the J segment 4 bases; nucleotides outside the gene matches: 2. This CDR3 region has 15 residues. DNA for the CDR3: TGTGCCAGCAGTTTCCTAGCGGGGGGGGCAGATACGCAGTATTTT. Its translation: CASSFLAGGADTQYF.

The gene calls are TRBV6-5 and TRBJ2-7, with a weak D call TRBD1 (6 bases). Germline V gene data show CDR1 as MNHEY and CDR2 as SVGAGI. The CDR3 runs to 14 residues. Deletions cut 6 bases from V and 0 bases from J, with 12 bases between. The CDR3 bases are TGTGCCAGCAGACCCCAGGGGAGCTCCTACGAGCAGTACGTC. Translating gives CASRPQGSSYEQYV.

The chain is built from TRBV7-3 and TRBJ2-3, with 9 bases fitting TRBD2. The CDR3 contains 20 residues. Looked up from germline, CDR1 is SGHTA and CDR2 is FQGTGA. After removal of 4 bases from V and 0 bases from J, the junction contained 17 bases not matched to a gene. CDR3 nucleotide sequence: TGTGCCAGCAGCTACCGGAACGACCGAATAGCGGGGGAAAGCACAGATACGCAGTATTTT. Its translation: CASSYRNDRIAGESTDTQYF.

This clone was recorded only once. V is TRBV25-1 and J is TRBJ1-4; 8 bases map to TRBD1. Germline V lookup: CDR1 MGHDK, CDR2 SYGVNS. V was pared by 9 bases and J by 4 bases, with 7 bases of the junction left unmatched. The CDR3 has 14 residues. CDR3 in amino acids: CASPTGASNEKLFF. CDR3 coding DNA: TGTGCCAGTCCGACAGGGGCCAGTAATGAAAAACTGTTTTTT. Full variable domain (outside the CDR3, taken from reference TRBV25-1 and TRBJ1-4): EADIYQTPRYLVIGTGKKITLECSQTMGHDKMYWYQQDPGMELHLIHYSYGVNSTEKGDLSSESTVSRIRTEHFPLTLESARPSHTSQYLCASPTGASNEKLFFGSGTQLSVL.

The rearrangement links TRBV19 to TRBJ1-1; no firm D call. Germline values: CDR1 LNHDA, CDR2 SQIVND (reference sequence). V lost 1 base, J lost 5 bases, and 11 bases lay in between. CDR3 length equals 14 residues. CDR3 protein: CASSIVGGGTEAFF. CDR3 coding DNA: TGTGCCAGTAGTATAGTCGGAGGAGGGACTGAAGCTTTCTTT.

This clone was observed once. The J gene is TRBJ2-3, the V gene TRBV7-8; perhaps TRBD2 as D (6 bases). Trimming pared 2 bases from V and 6 bases from J, leaving 24 bases between. The CDR3 runs 18 residues. Germline V gene lookup returns CDR1 SGHVS and CDR2 FQNEAQ. CDR3 sequence (DNA): TGTGCCAGCAGCTTACTCCGATACCGGGAGATCCTAGTGGATACGCAGTATTTT. Amino acid sequence: CASSLLRYREILVDTQYF.

The chain recombines TRBV2 with TRBJ1-6; D remains ambiguous. Germline V gene data show CDR1 as SNHLY and CDR2 as FYNNEI. This CDR3 contains 14 residues. V lost 7 bases to trimming and J lost 4 bases, with 11 bases between them. The CDR3, as DNA: TGTGCCAGCACCGAGGGCCAATATAATTCACCCCTCCACTTT. This sequence encodes CASTEGQYNSPLHF.

This sequence joins TRBV5-1 and TRBJ1-2; 8 nucleotides agree with TRBD1. Per germline, CDR1 SGHRS and CDR2 YFSETQ. The CDR3 has 15 residues. Trimming removed 4 bases from V and 3 bases from J; junction bases left unmatched: 8. CDR3 in DNA: TGCGCCAGCAGCAACGAGGACAGGGATGACTATGGCTACACCTTC. Its translation is CASSNEDRDDYGYTF.

The chain couples TRBV7-9 to TRBJ2-1, with 11 bases matching TRBD2. CDR3 length: 16 amino acids. Looked up from germline, CDR1 is SEHNR and CDR2 is FQNEAQ (reference sequence). After removal of 4 bases from V and 2 bases from J, the junction contained 4 bases not matched to a gene. CDR3 bases: TGTGCCAGCAGCTCGACTAGCGGGGCCACCTACAATGAGCAGTTCTTC. Amino acids: CASSSTSGATYNEQFF.

J is TRBJ1-1 and V is TRBV15; TRBD1 might be the D (6 bases). CDR1 and CDR2 from the germline V gene are LNHNV and YYDKDF (reference sequence). The CDR3 spans 15 residues. V lost 0 bases, J lost 4 bases, and 12 bases lay in between. Written as DNA, the CDR3 is TGTGCCACCAGCAGAGAACAGGGAGTTGGCACTGAAGCTTTCTTT. This codes for CATSREQGVGTEAFF.

This chain joins TRBV5-6 and TRBJ1-2; D unresolved. The CDR3 loop spans 14 amino acids. Germline-derived CDR1 and CDR2 are SGHDT and YYEEEE. The V and J ends lost 2 bases and 2 bases respectively, with 10 bases between them. CDR3 DNA: TGTGCCAGCAGCTTCACTCGAGGGAACTATGGCTACACCTTC. The encoded protein is CASSFTRGNYGYTF.

V is TRBV10-2 and J is TRBJ2-7; D is unclear. Trimming pared 6 bases from V and 3 bases from J, leaving 12 bases between. Germline V gene data show CDR1 as WSHSY and CDR2 as SAAADI. CDR3 length: 13 residues. DNA of the CDR3: TGCGCCAGCAGAGTCCCGGGTCTCTACGAGCAGTACGTC. This encodes CASRVPGLYEQYV.

The CDR3 loop is CASYDSPLSYEQYV. The CDR3 DNA sequence: TGTGCCAGCTACGACTCACCCCTCTCCTACGAGCAGTACGTC. The chain combines TRBV25-1 with TRBJ2-7; D is unclear. The V and J ends lost 8 bases and 0 bases respectively, with 14 bases between them. The CDR3 spans 14 residues. Looked up from germline, CDR1 is MGHDK and CDR2 is SYGVNS.

This clone was observed a single time. The rearrangement uses TRBV9 and TRBJ1-1; 11 bases fit TRBD1. This CDR3 is 17 amino acids long. CDR1 is SGDLS, CDR2 YYNGEE, per germline. The V and J ends lost 0 bases and 0 bases, in that order; junction bases with no gene match: 4. The CDR3 DNA is TGTGCCAGCAGCGTAGACGGGACAGGGGGAATGAACACTGAAGCTTTCTTT. As protein: CASSVDGTGGMNTEAFF.

This clone showed up just a few times. The chain joins TRBV19 to TRBJ1-6, with 8 bases that match TRBD1. V trimming: 5 bases; J trimming: 9 bases; junction bases outside the gene matches: 9. This CDR3 is 15 amino acids long. Germline values: CDR1 LNHDA, CDR2 SQIVND (reference sequence). The CDR3 spells CASSPSGTGTSPLHF. CDR3 DNA: TGTGCCAGTAGTCCCTCCGGGACAGGTACTTCACCCCTCCACTTT.

V gene TRBV27 combines with J gene TRBJ2-1, with 7 bases fitting TRBD2. The CDR3 runs 14 residues. Trimming removed 3 bases from V and 2 bases from J; junction bases left unmatched: 1. The germline V gene has CDR1 MNHEY and CDR2 SMNVEV (reference sequence). CDR3 region: CASSLGLPYNEQFF. The CDR3 coding sequence is TGTGCCAGCAGTTTGGGACTACCCTACAATGAGCAGTTCTTC.

The chain combines TRBV2 with TRBJ1-6, with 7 nucleotides matching TRBD1. The CDR3 totals 19 residues. CDR1 SNHLY and CDR2 FYNNEI come from the germline V gene. The V gene end was trimmed by 10 bases and the J gene end by 1 base; junction bases not matched to a gene: 19. As DNA, the CDR3 is TGTGCCATCGTAGCAGAGGTGGGGGCCAGGGGGTCCTATAATTCACCCCTCCACTTT. Translating it yields CAIVAEVGARGSYNSPLHF.

In this sample, this clone turned up once. The chain recombines TRBV7-9 with TRBJ2-3; D ambiguous. Germline V gives CDR1 SEHNR, CDR2 FQNEAQ (reference sequence). V was trimmed by 1 base and J by 14 bases, leaving 13 bases between them. The length of the CDR3 is 12 residues. The CDR3: CASSLVDFHRYF. The CDR3 DNA reads TGTGCCAGCAGCTTAGTAGACTTCCATCGGTATTTT. The whole variable domain, remainder taken from reference TRBV7-9 and TRBJ2-3, is DTGVSQNPRHKITKRGQNVTFRCDPISEHNRLYWYRQTLGQGPEFLTYFQNEAQLEKSRLLSDRFSAERPKGSFSTLEIQRTEQGDSAMYLCASSLVDFHRYFGPGTRLTVL.

The chain carries TRBV15 and TRBJ2-7, with D tentatively TRBD1 (5 bases). The CDR3 runs 13 residues. The V end lost 5 bases, the J end lost 4 bases, and 12 bases lay between the germline ends. Germline V gives CDR1 LNHNV, CDR2 YYDKDF (reference sequence). CDR3 in amino acids: CATSGGRVYEQYV. The CDR3 nucleotides are TGTGCCACCAGCGGCGGCAGGGTTTACGAGCAGTACGTC.

The V call is TRBV5-6, the J call TRBJ1-2; 7 bases agree with TRBD1. The junction had 3 bases not matched to a gene; V was cut back by 0 bases and J by 4 bases. This CDR3 region has 14 residues. Germline assignment: CDR1 SGHDT and CDR2 YYEEEE. The CDR3 nucleotides read TGTGCCAGCAGCTTGGGGGACAGCTCCTATGGCTACACCTTC. This gives the protein CASSLGDSSYGYTF.